This passage covers 5 T cell receptor beta chains from one sample sequenced in a study of PD-1 and CTLA-4 blockade in melanoma. Some clones are missing from TCRdb's copy, which holds only in-frame ones; the method was immunoSEQ multiplex PCR. Of about 28,000 clones listed, around 93% were seen once; the top ten hold roughly 9%. The sample here was CD8+ T cells from peripheral blood, taken from a patient given anti-PD-1 treatment. The receptors were sampled from a human donor with melanoma.

V is TRBV6-5 and J is TRBJ2-2; no reliable D call. Germline CDR1 is MNHEY and CDR2 is SVGAGI. CDR3 length: 14 amino acids. Trimming removed 6 bases from V and 3 bases from J, with 11 bases in between. CDR3 nucleotide sequence: TGTGCCAGCAGCCGTTTAGGCGACACCGGGGAGCTGTTTTTT. This codes for CASSRLGDTGELFF.

In DNA form, the CDR3 reads TGCAGCGCCTACTTATTGACAGCCGAGCAGTACTTC. Its protein is CSAYLLTAEQYF. The V and J genes are TRBV29-1 and TRBJ2-7, with TRBD1 as a possible D gene (5 bases). Trimming took off 7 bases at V and 6 bases at J, with 16 bases between the two ends. The CDR3 has 12 residues. CDR1 and CDR2 (germline): SQVTM, ANQGSEA.

CDR3 bases: TGTGCCTGGAGTGATGGACCCACCCTCTCCTACGAGCAGTACTTC. This translates into CAWSDGPTLSYEQYF. The chain employs TRBV30 and TRBJ2-7; no firm D call. Germline assignment: CDR1 GTSNPN and CDR2 SVGIG (reference sequence). The length of the CDR3 is 15 residues. V dropped 1 base and J dropped 0 bases, with 13 bases sitting between them.

The chain joins TRBV4-1 to TRBJ2-5; D call uncertain. The V and J ends lost 0 bases and 3 bases respectively, with 8 bases between them. The CDR3 sequence is 14 residues long. Germline V gene lookup returns CDR1 MGHRA and CDR2 YSYEKL. The CDR3 DNA reads as TGCGCCAGCAGCCAAGAGGGGTTAGAAGAGACCCAGTACTTC. Protein: CASSQEGLEETQYF.

The V and J genes are TRBV7-9 and TRBJ2-7, with 7 bases identical to TRBD1. The CDR3 is made up of 15 amino acids. Germline trimming cut 1 base from V and 2 bases from J; bases unmatched to any gene: 5. The germline gives CDR1 SEHNR, CDR2 FQNEAQ (reference sequence). The CDR3 region is CASSLDRGYTYEQYF. The DNA of the CDR3 is TGTGCCAGCAGCTTAGACAGGGGATACACCTACGAGCAGTACTTC.